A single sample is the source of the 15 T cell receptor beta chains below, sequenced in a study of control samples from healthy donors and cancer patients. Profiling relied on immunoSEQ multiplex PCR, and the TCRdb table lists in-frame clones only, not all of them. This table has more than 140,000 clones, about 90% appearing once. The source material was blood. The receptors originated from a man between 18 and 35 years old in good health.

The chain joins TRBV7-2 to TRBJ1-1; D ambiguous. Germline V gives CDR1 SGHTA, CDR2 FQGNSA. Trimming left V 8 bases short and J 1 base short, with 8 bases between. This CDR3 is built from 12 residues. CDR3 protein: CASGFWNTEAFF. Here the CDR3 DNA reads TGTGCCAGCGGGTTTTGGAACACTGAAGCTTTCTTT.

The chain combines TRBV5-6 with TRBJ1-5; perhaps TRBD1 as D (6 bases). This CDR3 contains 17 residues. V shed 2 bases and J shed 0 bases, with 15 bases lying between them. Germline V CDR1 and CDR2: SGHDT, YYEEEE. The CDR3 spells CASSFWTVLYSNQPQHF. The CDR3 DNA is TGTGCCAGCAGCTTTTGGACAGTGCTTTATAGCAATCAGCCCCAGCATTTT.

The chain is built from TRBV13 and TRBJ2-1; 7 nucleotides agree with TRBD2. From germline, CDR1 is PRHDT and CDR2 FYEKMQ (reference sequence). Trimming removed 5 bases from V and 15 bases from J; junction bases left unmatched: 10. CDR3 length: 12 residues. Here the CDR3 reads CASSVPGGVVFF. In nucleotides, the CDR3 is TGTGCCAGCAGCGTTCCGGGGGGAGTCGTGTTCTTC.

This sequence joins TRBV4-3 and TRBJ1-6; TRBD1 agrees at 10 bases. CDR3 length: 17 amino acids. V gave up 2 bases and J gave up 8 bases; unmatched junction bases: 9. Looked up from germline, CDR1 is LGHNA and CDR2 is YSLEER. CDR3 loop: CASSQNFGQGVYSPLHF. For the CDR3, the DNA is TGCGCCAGCAGCCAAAATTTCGGACAGGGGGTTTATTCACCCCTCCACTTT.

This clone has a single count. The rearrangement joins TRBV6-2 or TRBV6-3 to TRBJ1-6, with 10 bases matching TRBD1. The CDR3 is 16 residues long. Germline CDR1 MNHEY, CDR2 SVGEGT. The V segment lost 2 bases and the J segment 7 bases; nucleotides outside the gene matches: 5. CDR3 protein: CASSYPRTGGNSPLHF. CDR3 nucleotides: TGTGCCAGCAGTTACCCCAGGACAGGGGGAAATTCACCCCTCCACTTT.

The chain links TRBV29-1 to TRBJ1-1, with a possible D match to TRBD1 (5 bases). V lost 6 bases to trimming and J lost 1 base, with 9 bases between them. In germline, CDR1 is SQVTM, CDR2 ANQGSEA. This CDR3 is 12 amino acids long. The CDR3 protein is CSVDGQNTEAFF. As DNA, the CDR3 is TGCAGCGTCGATGGACAGAACACTGAAGCTTTCTTT.

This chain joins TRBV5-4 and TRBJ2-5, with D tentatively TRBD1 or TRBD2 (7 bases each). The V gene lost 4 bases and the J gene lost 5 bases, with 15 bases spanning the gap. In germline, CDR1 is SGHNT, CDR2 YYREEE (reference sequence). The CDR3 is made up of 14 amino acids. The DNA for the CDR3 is TGTGCCAGCAGCAATCCAGGGGGGGAGGAGACCCAGTACTTC. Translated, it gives CASSNPGGEETQYF.

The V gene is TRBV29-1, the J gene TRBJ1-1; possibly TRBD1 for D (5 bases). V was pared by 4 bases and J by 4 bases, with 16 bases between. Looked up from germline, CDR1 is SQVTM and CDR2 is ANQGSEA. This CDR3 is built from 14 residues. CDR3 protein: CSVAQGERITEAFF. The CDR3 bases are TGCAGCGTTGCCCAGGGAGAGAGGATCACTGAAGCTTTCTTT.

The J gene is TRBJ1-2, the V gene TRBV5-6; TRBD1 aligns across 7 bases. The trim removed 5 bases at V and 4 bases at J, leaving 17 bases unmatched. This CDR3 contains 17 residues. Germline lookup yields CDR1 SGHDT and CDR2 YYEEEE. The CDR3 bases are TGTGCCAGCAGGGAGGGGGACAGCTTTGGGTTTTTCTATGGCTACACCTTC. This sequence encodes CASREGDSFGFFYGYTF. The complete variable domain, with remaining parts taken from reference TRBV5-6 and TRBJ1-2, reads DAGVTQSPTHLIKTRGQQVTLRCSPKSGHDTVSWYQQALGQGPQFIFQYYEEEERQRGNFPDRFSGHQFPNYSSELNVNALLLGDSALYLCASREGDSFGFFYGYTFGSGTRLTVV.

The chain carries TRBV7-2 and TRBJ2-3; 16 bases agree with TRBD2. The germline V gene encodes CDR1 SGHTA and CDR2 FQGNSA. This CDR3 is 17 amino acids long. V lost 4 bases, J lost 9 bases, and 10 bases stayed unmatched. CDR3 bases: TGTGCCAGCAGCTCGGGGACTAGCGGGGGGGTTTTAAGAACGCAGTATTTT. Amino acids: CASSSGTSGGVLRTQYF.

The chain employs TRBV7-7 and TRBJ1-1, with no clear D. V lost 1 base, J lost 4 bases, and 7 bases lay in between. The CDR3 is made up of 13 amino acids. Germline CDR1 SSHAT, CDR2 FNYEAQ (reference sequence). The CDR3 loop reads CASSLDGSTEAFF. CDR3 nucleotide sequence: TGTGCCAGCAGCTTAGATGGTAGCACTGAAGCTTTCTTT.

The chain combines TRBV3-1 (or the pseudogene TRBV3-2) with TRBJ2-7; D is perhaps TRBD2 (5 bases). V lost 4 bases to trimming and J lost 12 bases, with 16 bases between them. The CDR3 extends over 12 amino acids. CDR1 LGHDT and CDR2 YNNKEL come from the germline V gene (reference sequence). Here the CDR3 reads CASSLRTGVLYF. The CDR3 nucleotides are TGTGCCAGCAGCCTAAGGACTGGGGTACTGTACTTC.

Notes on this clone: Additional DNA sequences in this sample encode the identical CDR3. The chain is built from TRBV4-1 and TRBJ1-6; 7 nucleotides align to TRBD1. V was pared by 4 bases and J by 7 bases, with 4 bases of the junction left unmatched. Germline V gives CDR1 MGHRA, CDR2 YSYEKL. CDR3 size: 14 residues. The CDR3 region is CASSPGQNNSPLHF. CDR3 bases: TGCGCCAGCAGCCCGGGACAGAACAATTCACCCCTCCACTTT.

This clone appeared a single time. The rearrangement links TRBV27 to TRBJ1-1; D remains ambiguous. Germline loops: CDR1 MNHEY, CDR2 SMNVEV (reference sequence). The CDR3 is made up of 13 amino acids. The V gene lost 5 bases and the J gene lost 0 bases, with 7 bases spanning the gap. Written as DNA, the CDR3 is TGTGCCAGCAGTCCGCGGGTGAACACTGAAGCTTTCTTT. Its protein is CASSPRVNTEAFF.

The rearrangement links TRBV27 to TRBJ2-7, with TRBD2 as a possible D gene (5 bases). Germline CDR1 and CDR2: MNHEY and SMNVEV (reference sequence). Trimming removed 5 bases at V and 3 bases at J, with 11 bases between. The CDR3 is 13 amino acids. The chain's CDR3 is CASSPGGSYEQYF. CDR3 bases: TGTGCCAGCAGTCCCGGAGGAAGCTACGAGCAGTACTTC.